Presented here are 25 T cell receptor beta chains from one specimen sequenced in a study of cytomegalovirus exposure and HLA in healthy donors. The PCR was carried out with 60 Vbeta primers and 13 Jbeta primers. TCRdb's copy holds only in-frame clones and misses some; the assay was immunoSEQ multiplex PCR. The sample includes approximately 70,000 clones. The sample consisted of PBMCs. The receptors derive from a young woman in good health and CMV-seronegative.

The rearrangement links TRBV4-2 to TRBJ2-5, with D possibly TRBD1 on 6 matching bases. The germline V gene encodes CDR1 LGHNA and CDR2 YNFKEQ. With 5 bases removed from V and 4 bases from J, the gap between germline ends came to 14 bases. This CDR3 region has 14 residues. The CDR3 nucleotides read TGTGCCAGCAGCTCAGGGGCCGCCGGAGAGACCCAGTACTTC. Translating gives CASSSGAAGETQYF.

CDR3 coding DNA: TGTGCCAGCAGCTTCCCACCGGCGGGTATCTATGGCTACACCTTC. The encoded protein is CASSFPPAGIYGYTF. The V and J genes are TRBV5-6 and TRBJ1-2, with unresolved D. This CDR3 contains 15 residues. Trimming stripped 2 bases from V and 4 bases from J, with 15 bases between. The germline V gene has CDR1 SGHDT and CDR2 YYEEEE.

The chain recombines TRBV30 with TRBJ2-4, with no clear D. V lost 5 bases and J lost 9, with 14 bases in between. Germline V CDR1 and CDR2: GTSNPN, SVGIG (reference sequence). CDR3 length: 12 residues. DNA of the CDR3: TGTGCCTGGGGCGACAAATCCGGCATTCAGTACTTC. It codes for CAWGDKSGIQYF.

The rearrangement uses TRBV28 and TRBJ1-2; D perhaps matches TRBD1 (6 bases). CDR1 is MDHEN and CDR2 is SYDVKM in the germline V gene. The CDR3 totals 13 residues. Trimming removed 6 bases at V and 4 bases at J, with 12 bases between. The DNA of the CDR3 is TGTGCCAGCAGCCTACAGGGTTTCTATGGCTACACCTTC. Protein: CASSLQGFYGYTF.

The chain couples TRBV20-1 to TRBJ1-2; maybe TRBD1 (5 bases). Germline V lookup: CDR1 DFQATT, CDR2 SNEGSKA (reference sequence). V was pared by 6 bases and J by 4 bases, with 9 bases between. The CDR3 runs to 11 residues. CDR3: CSAQGSYGYTF. DNA of the CDR3: TGCAGTGCCCAGGGCTCCTATGGCTACACCTTC.

The chain uses TRBV30 and TRBJ1-6; D is unclear. V was cut by 3 bases and J by 9 bases, with 18 bases left in between. This CDR3 spans 15 amino acids. In germline, CDR1 is GTSNPN, CDR2 SVGIG (reference sequence). Here the CDR3 DNA reads TGTGCCTGGAGAGCTTCCGGGAGTATCAGTTCACCCCTCCACTTT. Protein: CAWRASGSISSPLHF.

J is TRBJ1-1 and V is TRBV5-4; D is undetermined. CDR1 is SGHNT, CDR2 YYREEE, per germline (reference sequence). This CDR3 contains 12 residues. Trimming took off 0 bases at V and 9 bases at J, with 9 bases between the two ends. The CDR3 sequence is CASSLGLTKAFF. As DNA, the CDR3 is TGTGCCAGCAGCTTGGGATTGACTAAAGCTTTCTTT.

The chain uses TRBV18 and TRBJ1-6, with D unclear. Germline V gene lookup returns CDR1 KGHSH and CDR2 LQKENI. V was shortened by 0 bases and J by 9 bases, with 12 bases between the two germline ends. The CDR3 contains 15 residues. The CDR3 DNA follows: TGTGCCAGCTCACCACCGAACAGCGGTGTTTCACCCCTCCACTTT. It encodes CASSPPNSGVSPLHF.

The J gene is TRBJ1-1, the V gene TRBV29-1; D perhaps matches TRBD1 (5 bases). There are 10 residues in the CDR3. Trimming took off 6 bases at V and 10 bases at J, with 12 bases between the two ends. Germline V gene data show CDR1 as SQVTM and CDR2 as ANQGSEA. The CDR3 here is CSVATARAFF. For the CDR3, the DNA is TGCAGCGTGGCGACAGCTCGAGCTTTCTTT.

In nucleotides, the CDR3 is TGTGCCAGCAGCGTCCCCTATTCTGGGGCCAACGTCCTGACTTTC. Encoded protein: CASSVPYSGANVLTF. The V and J genes are TRBV9 and TRBJ2-6; D is uncertain. Per germline, CDR1 SGDLS and CDR2 YYNGEE. The CDR3 is 15 amino acids. Trimming removed 2 bases at V and 1 base at J, with 7 bases between.

The CDR3 loop reads CASSLGRGGRANVLTF. The CDR3 region has the DNA TGTGCCAGCAGCTTAGGAAGGGGCGGCAGGGCCAACGTCCTGACTTTC. The chain links TRBV7-9 to TRBJ2-6; weak D call: TRBD1 (5 bases). Looked up from germline, CDR1 is SEHNR and CDR2 is FQNEAQ (reference sequence). The ends were cut back, 1 base at V and 5 bases at J, with 12 bases in the middle. The CDR3 is made up of 16 amino acids.

V and J are TRBV9 and TRBJ2-7, with no clear D. This CDR3 is 14 amino acids long. Germline-derived CDR1 and CDR2 are SGDLS and YYNGEE. V lost 0 bases, J lost 3 bases, and 10 bases lay in between. Here the CDR3 reads CASSVGATNYEQYF. The CDR3 region has the DNA TGTGCCAGCAGCGTAGGGGCTACCAACTACGAGCAGTACTTC.

In regard to this clone: The junction departs from germline at one end; a sequencing error may be responsible. The chain has TRBV5-1 and TRBJ2-3; D is uncertain. This CDR3 region has 11 residues. Germline V CDR1 and CDR2: SGHRS, YFSETQ. The chain's CDR3 is CASSFRDKQYF. In nucleotides, the CDR3 is TGCGCCAGCAGCTTCCGCGATAAGCAGTATTTT. The variable domain in full, completed from reference TRBV5-1 and TRBJ2-3, reads KAGVTQTPRYLIKTRGQQVTLSCSPISGHRSVSWYQQTPGQGLQFLFEYFSETQRNKGNFPGRFSGRQFSNSRSEMNVSTLELGDSALYLCASSFRDKQYFGPGTRLTVL.

With regard to this clone: Additional DNA sequences in this sample encode the identical CDR3. V gene TRBV5-1 combines with J gene TRBJ1-1; D call uncertain. The CDR3 totals 14 residues. Germline loops: CDR1 SGHRS, CDR2 YFSETQ. Deletions cut 0 bases from V and 1 base from J, with 7 bases between. The CDR3 DNA reads TGCGCCAGCAGCTTGGCCCCAGGGAACACTGAAGCTTTCTTT. Its protein is CASSLAPGNTEAFF.

The chain combines TRBV29-1 with TRBJ2-7; TRBD2 aligns across 11 bases. CDR1 is SQVTM, CDR2 ANQGSEA, per germline. The J segment lost 5 bases and the V segment lost 0 bases, leaving 6 bases of the junction unmatched. The CDR3 covers 15 residues. The CDR3 here is CSVEEGTSGVNEQYF. In DNA form, the CDR3 reads TGCAGCGTTGAAGAGGGGACTAGCGGAGTCAACGAGCAGTACTTC.

The gene calls are TRBV19 and TRBJ2-7; 11 bases are a match to TRBD1. Per germline, CDR1 LNHDA and CDR2 SQIVND (reference sequence). This CDR3 has 16 residues. V shed 1 base and J 3 bases; nucleotides not matched to a gene: 5. CDR3 protein: CASSIVRDRGVYEQYF. CDR3 bases: TGTGCCAGTAGTATAGTCCGGGACAGGGGGGTCTACGAGCAGTACTTC. The full variable domain, in which reference TRBV19 and TRBJ2-7 provide the parts outside the CDR3, is DGGITQSPKYLFRKEGQNVTLSCEQNLNHDAMYWYRQDPGQGLRLIYYSQIVNDFQKGDIAEGYSVSREKKESFPLTVTSAQKNPTAFYLCASSIVRDRGVYEQYFGPGTRLTVT.

This sequence joins TRBV7-9 and TRBJ2-7; TRBD2 matches 7 bases. In germline, CDR1 is SEHNR, CDR2 FQNEAQ (reference sequence). The ends lost 3 bases at V and 2 bases at J; junction bases unmatched: 4. The CDR3 contains 14 residues. CDR3 sequence reads: CASSFGGRAYEQYF. CDR3 nucleotide sequence: TGTGCCAGCAGCTTCGGGGGGAGGGCCTACGAGCAGTACTTC. Full variable domain (missing parts from reference TRBV7-9 and TRBJ2-7): DTGVSQNPRHKITKRGQNVTFRCDPISEHNRLYWYRQTLGQGPEFLTYFQNEAQLEKSRLLSDRFSAERPKGSFSTLEIQRTEQGDSAMYLCASSFGGRAYEQYFGPGTRLTVT.

The rearrangement joins TRBV5-1 to TRBJ2-1, with TRBD2 identical over 7 bases. Germline-derived CDR1 and CDR2 are SGHRS and YFSETQ. The ends lost 3 bases at V and 8 bases at J; junction bases unmatched: 8. The CDR3 has 14 amino acids. The CDR3 spells CASSSERGDDEQFF. The DNA of the CDR3 is TGCGCCAGCAGCTCCGAGCGGGGAGACGATGAGCAGTTCTTC.

The chain uses TRBV25-1 and TRBJ1-6; 9 bases map to TRBD1. V dropped 4 bases and J dropped 1; count of bases not matched to a gene: 5. This CDR3 comprises 17 residues. CDR1 and CDR2 (germline): MGHDK, SYGVNS. The CDR3 nucleotides read TGTGCCAGCAGTGGGAGACAGGGGGGGTCCTATAATTCACCCCTCCACTTT. As protein: CASSGRQGGSYNSPLHF. Complete variable domain (other parts from reference TRBV25-1 and TRBJ1-6): EADIYQTPRYLVIGTGKKITLECSQTMGHDKMYWYQQDPGMELHLIHYSYGVNSTEKGDLSSESTVSRIRTEHFPLTLESARPSHTSQYLCASSGRQGGSYNSPLHFGNGTRLTVT.

This chain uses TRBV29-1 with TRBJ2-2; possibly TRBD1 for D (5 bases). The CDR3 extends over 15 amino acids. Trimming took off 3 bases at V and 0 bases at J, with 11 bases between the two ends. CDR1 is SQVTM and CDR2 is ANQGSEA in the germline V gene. The CDR3 here is CSVEGGRANTGELFF. The CDR3 nucleotides read TGCAGCGTTGAGGGTGGCAGGGCGAACACCGGGGAGCTGTTTTTT.

The V call is TRBV19, the J call TRBJ2-7, with TRBD2 matching over 11 bases. Trimming took 5 bases from V and 4 from J; bases not matched to a gene: 7. The CDR3 has 15 residues. In germline, CDR1 is LNHDA, CDR2 SQIVND (reference sequence). CDR3 DNA sequence: TGTGCCAGTAGTTTCCGACTAGCGGGGACTTACGAGCAGTACTTC. It translates to CASSFRLAGTYEQYF.

The V and J genes are TRBV30 and TRBJ2-7; 10 positions agree with TRBD1. Looked up from germline, CDR1 is GTSNPN and CDR2 is SVGIG (reference sequence). V lost 3 bases to trimming and J lost 5 bases; unmatched junction nucleotides: 1. The CDR3 length is 12 residues. The CDR3 bases are TGTGCCTGGAGGGGGACAGGGGACGAGCAGTACTTC. Protein product: CAWRGTGDEQYF. The entire variable domain, with the rest obtained from reference TRBV30 and TRBJ2-7, is as follows: SQTIHQWPATLVQPVGSPLSLECTVEGTSNPNLYWYRQAAGRGLQLLFYSVGIGQISSEVPQNLSASRPQDRQFILSSKKLLLSDSGFYLCAWRGTGDEQYFGPGTRLTVT.

The chain's CDR3 is CASRTSVTYEQYF. The CDR3, as DNA: TGTGCCAGCAGGACTAGCGTAACCTACGAGCAGTACTTC. The chain employs TRBV6-1 and TRBJ2-7; 8 bases are a match to TRBD2. After removal of 6 bases from V and 2 bases from J, the junction contained 3 bases not matched to a gene. CDR3 size: 13 residues. Germline V lookup: CDR1 MNHNS, CDR2 SASEGT.

The chain uses TRBV5-8 and TRBJ1-4, with 7 nucleotides matching TRBD1. This CDR3 has 15 amino acids. The junction had 7 bases not matched to a gene; V was cut back by 5 bases and J by 3 bases. Germline values: CDR1 SGHTS, CDR2 YDEGEE. CDR3 DNA: TGTGCCAGCAGTCCCACAGGGGCCCCTAATGAAAAACTGTTTTTT. It is translated as CASSPTGAPNEKLFF.

This chain connects TRBV11-3 to TRBJ1-2; possible D gene TRBD1, 5 bases. The CDR3 has 11 amino acids. CDR1 is SGHNT and CDR2 is YENEEA in the germline V gene. Deletions cut 1 base from V and 8 bases from J, with 5 bases between. The CDR3 region is CASSLGGGYTF. The CDR3 DNA is TGTGCCAGCAGCTTAGGGGGCGGCTACACCTTC.